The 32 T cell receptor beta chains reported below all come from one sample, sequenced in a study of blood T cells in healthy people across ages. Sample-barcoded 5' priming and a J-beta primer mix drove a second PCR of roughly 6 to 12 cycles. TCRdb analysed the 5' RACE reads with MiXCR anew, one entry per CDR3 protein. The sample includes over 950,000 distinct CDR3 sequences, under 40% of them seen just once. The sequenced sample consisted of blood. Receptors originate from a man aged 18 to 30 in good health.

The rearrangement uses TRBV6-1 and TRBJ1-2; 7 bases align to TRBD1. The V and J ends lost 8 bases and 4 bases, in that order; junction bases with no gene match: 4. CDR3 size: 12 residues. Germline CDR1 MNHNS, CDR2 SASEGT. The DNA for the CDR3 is TGTGCCAGCTCGGGACAGTTCTATGGCTACACCTTC. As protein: CASSGQFYGYTF.

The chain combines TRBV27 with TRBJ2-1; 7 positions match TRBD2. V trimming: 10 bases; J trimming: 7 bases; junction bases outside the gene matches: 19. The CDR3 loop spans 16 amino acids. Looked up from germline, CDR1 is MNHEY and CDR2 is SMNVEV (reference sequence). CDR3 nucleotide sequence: TGTGCCACCGGGGGGACGCTTCGGGGGTTGGGGAATGAGCAGTTCTTC. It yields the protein CATGGTLRGLGNEQFF.

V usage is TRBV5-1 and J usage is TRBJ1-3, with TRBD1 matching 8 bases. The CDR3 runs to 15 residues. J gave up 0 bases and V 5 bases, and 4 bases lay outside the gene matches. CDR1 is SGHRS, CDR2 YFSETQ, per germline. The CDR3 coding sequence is TGCGCCAGCAGGGGACAGGACCTCTCTGGAAACACCATATATTTT. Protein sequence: CASRGQDLSGNTIYF.

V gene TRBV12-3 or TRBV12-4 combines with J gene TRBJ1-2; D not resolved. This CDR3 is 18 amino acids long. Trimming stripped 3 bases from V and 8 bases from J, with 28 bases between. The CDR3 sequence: CASSFDAPRKGRVEGYTF. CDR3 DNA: TGTGCCAGCAGTTTTGATGCCCCTAGGAAGGGCCGGGTAGAGGGCTACACCTTC.

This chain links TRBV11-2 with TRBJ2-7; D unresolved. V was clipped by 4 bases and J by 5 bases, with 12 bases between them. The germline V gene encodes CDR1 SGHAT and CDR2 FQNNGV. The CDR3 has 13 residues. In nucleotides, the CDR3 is TGTGCCAGCAGCTCCAAAGTAGACCACGAGCAGTACTTC. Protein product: CASSSKVDHEQYF.

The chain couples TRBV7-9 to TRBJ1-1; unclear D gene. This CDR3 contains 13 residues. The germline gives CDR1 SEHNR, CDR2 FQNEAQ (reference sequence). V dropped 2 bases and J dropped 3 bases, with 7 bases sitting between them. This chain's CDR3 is CASSLHTDTEAFF. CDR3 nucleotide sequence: TGTGCCAGCAGCTTACACACGGACACTGAAGCTTTCTTT.

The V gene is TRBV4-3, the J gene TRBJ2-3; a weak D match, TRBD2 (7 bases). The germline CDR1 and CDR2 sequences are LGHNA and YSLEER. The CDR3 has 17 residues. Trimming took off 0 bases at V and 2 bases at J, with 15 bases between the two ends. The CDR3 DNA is TGCGCCAGCAGCCAAGAAGGGGGGGCGTCATCCACAGATACGCAGTATTTT. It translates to CASSQEGGASSTDTQYF.

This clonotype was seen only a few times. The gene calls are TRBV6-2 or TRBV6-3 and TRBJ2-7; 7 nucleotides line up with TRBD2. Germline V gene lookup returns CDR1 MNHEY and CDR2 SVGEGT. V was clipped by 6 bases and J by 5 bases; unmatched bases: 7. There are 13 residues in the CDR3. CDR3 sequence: CASSLGGVNEQYF. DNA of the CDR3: TGTGCCAGCAGCCTGGGGGGGGTCAACGAGCAGTACTTC.

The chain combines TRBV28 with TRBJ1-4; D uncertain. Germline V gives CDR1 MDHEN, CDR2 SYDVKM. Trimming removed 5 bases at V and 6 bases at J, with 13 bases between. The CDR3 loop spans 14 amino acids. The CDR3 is CASSPPAVDEKLFF. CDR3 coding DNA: TGTGCCAGCAGTCCCCCAGCGGTGGATGAAAAACTGTTTTTT.

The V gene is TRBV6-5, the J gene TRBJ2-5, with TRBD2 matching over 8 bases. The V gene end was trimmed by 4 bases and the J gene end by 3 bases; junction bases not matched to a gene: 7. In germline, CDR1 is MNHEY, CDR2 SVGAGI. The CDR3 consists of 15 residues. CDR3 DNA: TGTGCCAGCAGTTGGGCCTTTAGCGGGGAAGAGACCCAGTACTTC. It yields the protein CASSWAFSGEETQYF.

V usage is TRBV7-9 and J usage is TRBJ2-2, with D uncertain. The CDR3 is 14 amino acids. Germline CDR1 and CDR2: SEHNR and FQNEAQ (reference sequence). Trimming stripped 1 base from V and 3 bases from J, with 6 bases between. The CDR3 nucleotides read TGTGCCAGCAGCTTAGTCGGCTACACCGGGGAGCTGTTTTTT. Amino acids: CASSLVGYTGELFF.

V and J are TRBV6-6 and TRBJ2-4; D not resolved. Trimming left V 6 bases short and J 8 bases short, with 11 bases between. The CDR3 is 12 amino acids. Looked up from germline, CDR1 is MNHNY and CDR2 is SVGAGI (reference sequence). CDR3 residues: CASSPSMDIQYF. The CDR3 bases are TGTGCCAGCAGCCCCTCAATGGACATTCAGTACTTC.

CDR3 nucleotide sequence: TGCAGTGCTCCTCGACAGAGGGGGAATCAGCCCCAGCATTTT. Its translation: CSAPRQRGNQPQHF. The rearrangement uses TRBV20-1 and TRBJ1-5; weak D call: TRBD1 (6 bases). Trimming cost V 5 bases and J 4 bases, with 15 bases left between them. The germline CDR1 and CDR2 sequences are DFQATT and SNEGSKA (reference sequence). The CDR3 contains 14 residues.

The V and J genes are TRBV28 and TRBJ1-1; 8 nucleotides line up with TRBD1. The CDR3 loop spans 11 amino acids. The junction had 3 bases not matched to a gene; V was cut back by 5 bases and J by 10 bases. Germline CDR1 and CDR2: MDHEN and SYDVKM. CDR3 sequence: CASSGTGRAFF. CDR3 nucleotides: TGTGCCAGCAGTGGGACAGGCCGAGCTTTCTTT.

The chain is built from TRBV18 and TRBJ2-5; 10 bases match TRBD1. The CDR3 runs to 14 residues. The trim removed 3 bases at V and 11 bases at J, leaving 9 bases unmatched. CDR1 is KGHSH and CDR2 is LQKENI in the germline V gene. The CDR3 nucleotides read TGTGCCAGCTCACCGACAGGGGGCAATCGTGAGCAGTACTTC. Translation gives CASSPTGGNREQYF.

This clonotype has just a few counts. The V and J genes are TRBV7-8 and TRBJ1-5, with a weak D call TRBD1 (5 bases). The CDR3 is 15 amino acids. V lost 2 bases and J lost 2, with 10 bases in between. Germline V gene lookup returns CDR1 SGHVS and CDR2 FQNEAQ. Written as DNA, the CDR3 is TGTGCCAGCAGCTTAATCGGAGGGGGCAATCAGCCCCAGCATTTT. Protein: CASSLIGGGNQPQHF.

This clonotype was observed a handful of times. The CDR3 region has the DNA TGTGCCAGCCTAGCAGACACAGATACGCAGTATTTT. It specifies CASLADTDTQYF. The rearrangement joins TRBV21-1 to TRBJ2-3; the table's D gene call, TRBD2, was not cross checked with the DNA. TRBV21-1 is noted as a pseudogene. The CDR3 contains 12 residues.

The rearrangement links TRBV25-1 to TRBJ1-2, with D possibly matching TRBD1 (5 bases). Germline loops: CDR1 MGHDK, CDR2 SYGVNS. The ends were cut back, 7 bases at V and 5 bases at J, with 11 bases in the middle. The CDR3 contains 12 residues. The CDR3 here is CASMGTAYGYTF. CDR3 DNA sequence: TGTGCCAGCATGGGGACGGCTTATGGCTACACCTTC.

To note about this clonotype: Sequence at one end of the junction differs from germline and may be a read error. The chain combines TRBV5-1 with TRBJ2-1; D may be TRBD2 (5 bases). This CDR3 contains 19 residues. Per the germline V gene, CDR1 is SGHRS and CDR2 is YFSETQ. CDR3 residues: CASSLGGTDFRRSYDEQFF. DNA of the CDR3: TGCGCCAGCAGCTTGGGGGGTACGGACTTTCGACGGAGCTACGATGAGCAGTTCTTC.

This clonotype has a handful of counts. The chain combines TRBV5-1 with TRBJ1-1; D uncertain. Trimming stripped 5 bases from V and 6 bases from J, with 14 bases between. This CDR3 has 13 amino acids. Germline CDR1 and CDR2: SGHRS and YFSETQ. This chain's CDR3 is CASSADIGAEAFF. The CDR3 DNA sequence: TGCGCCAGCAGTGCGGATATAGGCGCTGAAGCTTTCTTT. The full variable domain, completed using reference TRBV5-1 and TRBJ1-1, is KAGVTQTPRYLIKTRGQQVTLSCSPISGHRSVSWYQQTPGQGLQFLFEYFSETQRNKGNFPGRFSGRQFSNSRSEMNVSTLELGDSALYLCASSADIGAEAFFGQGTRLTVV.

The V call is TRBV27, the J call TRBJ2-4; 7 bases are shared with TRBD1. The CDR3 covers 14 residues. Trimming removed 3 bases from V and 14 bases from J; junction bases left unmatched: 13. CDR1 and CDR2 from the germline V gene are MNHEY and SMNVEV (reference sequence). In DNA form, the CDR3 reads TGTGCCAGCAGTTTTGGTACGGAAGGGGGCAGGGAGTACTTC. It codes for CASSFGTEGGREYF.

CDR3 sequence reads: CASSFGGRLAGGLYNEQYF. CDR3 DNA sequence: TGTGCCAGCAGTTTCGGGGGCCGACTAGCGGGGGGGCTATACAATGAGCAGTACTTC. V usage is TRBV21-1 and J usage is TRBJ2-5; the D call in the table, TRBD2, was not verified against the DNA. TRBV21-1 represents a pseudogene. The CDR3 totals 19 residues.

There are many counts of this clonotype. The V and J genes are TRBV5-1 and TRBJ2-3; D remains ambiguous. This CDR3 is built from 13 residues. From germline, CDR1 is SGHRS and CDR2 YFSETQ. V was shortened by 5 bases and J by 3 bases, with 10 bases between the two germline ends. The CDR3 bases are TGCGCCAGCAGTCCCGTCGGAACAGATACGCAGTATTTT. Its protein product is CASSPVGTDTQYF.

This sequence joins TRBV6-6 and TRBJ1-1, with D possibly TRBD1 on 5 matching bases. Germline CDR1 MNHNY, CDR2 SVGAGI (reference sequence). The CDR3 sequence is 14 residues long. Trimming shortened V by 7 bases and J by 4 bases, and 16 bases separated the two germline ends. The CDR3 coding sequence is TGTGCCAGCAACGGCCGACAGACTAGCACTGAAGCTTTCTTT. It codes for CASNGRQTSTEAFF.

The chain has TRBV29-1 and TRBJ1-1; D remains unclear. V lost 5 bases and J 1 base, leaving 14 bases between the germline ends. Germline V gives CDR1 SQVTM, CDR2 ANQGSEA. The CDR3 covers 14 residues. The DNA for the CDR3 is TGCAGCGTTTCCCTGAGGGCGGCGAACACTGAAGCTTTCTTT. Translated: CSVSLRAANTEAFF.

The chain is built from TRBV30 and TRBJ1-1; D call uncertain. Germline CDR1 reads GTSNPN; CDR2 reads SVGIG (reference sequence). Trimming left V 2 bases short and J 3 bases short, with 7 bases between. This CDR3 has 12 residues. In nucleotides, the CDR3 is TGTGCCTGGAGTTGGGCAGACACTGAAGCTTTCTTT. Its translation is CAWSWADTEAFF.

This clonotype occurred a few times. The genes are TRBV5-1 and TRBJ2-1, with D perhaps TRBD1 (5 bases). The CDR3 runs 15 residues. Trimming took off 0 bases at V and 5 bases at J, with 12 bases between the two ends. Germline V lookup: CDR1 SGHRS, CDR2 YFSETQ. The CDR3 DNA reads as TGCGCCAGCAGCTTGGAGGCAGGGTGGAACAATGAGCAGTTCTTC. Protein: CASSLEAGWNNEQFF.

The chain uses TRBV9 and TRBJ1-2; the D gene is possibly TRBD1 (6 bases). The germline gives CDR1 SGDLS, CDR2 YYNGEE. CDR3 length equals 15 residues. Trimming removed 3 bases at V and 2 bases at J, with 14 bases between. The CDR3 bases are TGTGCCAGCAGCGGGAGGTTAGACAGGAACTATGGCTACACCTTC. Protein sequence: CASSGRLDRNYGYTF.

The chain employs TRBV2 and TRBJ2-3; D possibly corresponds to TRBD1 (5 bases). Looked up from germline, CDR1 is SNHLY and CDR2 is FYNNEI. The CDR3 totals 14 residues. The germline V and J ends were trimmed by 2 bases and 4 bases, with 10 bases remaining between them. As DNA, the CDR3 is TGTGCCAGCAGTGAACTAGGACAATCAGATACGCAGTATTTT. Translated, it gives CASSELGQSDTQYF.

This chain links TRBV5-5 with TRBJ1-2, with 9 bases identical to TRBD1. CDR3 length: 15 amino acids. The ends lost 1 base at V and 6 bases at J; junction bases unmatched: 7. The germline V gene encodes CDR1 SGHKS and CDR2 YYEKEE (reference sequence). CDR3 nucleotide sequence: TGTGCCAGCAGCTTGATGGGACAGGGTATTGATGGCTACACCTTC. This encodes CASSLMGQGIDGYTF.

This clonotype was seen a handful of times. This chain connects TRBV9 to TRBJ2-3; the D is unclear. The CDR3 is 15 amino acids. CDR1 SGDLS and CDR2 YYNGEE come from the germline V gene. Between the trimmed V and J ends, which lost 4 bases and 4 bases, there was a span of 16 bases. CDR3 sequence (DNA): TGTGCCAGCAGCCCCGAAGGCTACCTCGCAGATACGCAGTATTTT. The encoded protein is CASSPEGYLADTQYF.

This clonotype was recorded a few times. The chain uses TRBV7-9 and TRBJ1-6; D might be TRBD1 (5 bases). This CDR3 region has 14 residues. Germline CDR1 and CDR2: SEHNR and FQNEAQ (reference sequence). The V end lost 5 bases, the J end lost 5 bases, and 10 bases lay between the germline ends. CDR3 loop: CASSPTADNSPLHF. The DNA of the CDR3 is TGTGCCAGCAGCCCGACAGCCGATAATTCACCCCTCCACTTT.